This T cell receptor beta chain appears in the sequencing data of a study of T cell responses to AZD1222 COVID-19 vaccine. Study overall: Timing groups of about 4 and about 12 weeks for second doses were pooled.

A note on this clone: Its specificity is not known.

The protocol was immunoSEQ multiplex PCR, while the TCRdb copy is restricted to in-frame clones and leaves out a portion. The sample records more than 150,000 clones, roughly 92% being singletons. The CDR3 runs 16 residues. Losses at the gene ends were 6 bases for V and 1 base for J; bases not matched to a gene: 9. Germline V lookup: CDR1 MRHNA, CDR2 SNTAGT. The study, taken as a whole, reports: Donor demographics were predominantly white British with a female majority; clonal diversity may be underestimated. Spike-specific TCRs gained breadth and depth after people received two AZD1222 doses. Close to half of all spike-specific TCRs reportedly target regions of the variants that are unmutated.

This chain joins TRBV6-4 and TRBJ2-1; 7 bases map to TRBD1. The clonotype originates from an adult in good health. Sequencing was performed on peripheral blood, taken on day 0 of AZD1222 vaccination. The CDR3 DNA follows: TGTGCCAGCAGCCTTGACAGGGTTTTATCCTACAATGAGCAGTTCTTC. Amino acid sequence: CASSLDRVLSYNEQFF.